This TCR beta chain was observed in a study of T cell repertoires in cytomegalovirus infection. For the study at large: CMV infection and matching HLA type were both indicated by public TCR beta signatures. The study, taken as a whole, reports: HLA-C-restricted CMV clonotypes gave the most frequent clonotype in two of eight donors. Cumulative public TCR beta family frequency identified CMV carriers with the relevant HLA.

This clonotype was counted many times. Its antigen remains unidentified. V lost 1 base to trimming and J lost 6 bases, with 11 bases between them. CDR3 size: 14 residues. Germline lookup yields CDR1 SEHNR and CDR2 FQNEAQ (reference sequence). TCRdb ran MiXCR on the reads and lists one entry per CDR3 protein. The sample contains tens of thousands of distinct CDR3 sequences, 33% of which appear only once. The chain joins TRBV7-9 to TRBJ2-3; the D gene is possibly TRBD1 (5 bases). This clonotype originated in a human donor in good health (CMV status not recorded). Some clones in this sample may be carry-over from other donors' samples. Material for sequencing was PBMCs, sequenced either directly or after in vitro stimulation (not recorded which). CDR3 sequence: CASSLEGAGDTQYF. The CDR3 DNA reads as TGTGCCAGCAGCTTAGAAGGGGCTGGGGATACGCAGTATTTT.